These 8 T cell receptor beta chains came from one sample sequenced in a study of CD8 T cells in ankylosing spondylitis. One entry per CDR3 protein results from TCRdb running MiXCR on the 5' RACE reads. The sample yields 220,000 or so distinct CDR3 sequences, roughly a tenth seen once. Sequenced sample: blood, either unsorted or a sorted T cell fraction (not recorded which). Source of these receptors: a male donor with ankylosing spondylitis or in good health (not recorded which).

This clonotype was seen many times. The CDR3 is CAISDQILAGGNNEQFF. CDR3 DNA sequence: TGTGCCATCAGTGATCAGATACTAGCGGGGGGGAACAATGAGCAGTTCTTC. The V call is TRBV10-3, the J call TRBJ2-1, with 13 bases lining up with TRBD2. The ends lost 3 bases at V and 5 bases at J; junction bases unmatched: 7. CDR3 length: 17 amino acids. Germline CDR1 ENHRY, CDR2 SYGVKD.

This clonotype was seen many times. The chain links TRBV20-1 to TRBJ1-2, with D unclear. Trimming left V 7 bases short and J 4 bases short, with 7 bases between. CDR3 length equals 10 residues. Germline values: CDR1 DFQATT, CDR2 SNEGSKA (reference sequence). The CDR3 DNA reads TGCAGTGTTTCTTCCTATGGCTACACCTTC. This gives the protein CSVSSYGYTF.

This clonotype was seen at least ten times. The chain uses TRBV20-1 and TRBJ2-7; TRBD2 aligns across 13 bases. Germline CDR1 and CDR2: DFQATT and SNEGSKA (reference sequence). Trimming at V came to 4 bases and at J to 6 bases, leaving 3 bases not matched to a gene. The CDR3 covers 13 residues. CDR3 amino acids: CSAKTSGGFEQYF. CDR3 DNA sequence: TGCAGTGCTAAGACTAGCGGGGGGTTCGAGCAGTACTTC.

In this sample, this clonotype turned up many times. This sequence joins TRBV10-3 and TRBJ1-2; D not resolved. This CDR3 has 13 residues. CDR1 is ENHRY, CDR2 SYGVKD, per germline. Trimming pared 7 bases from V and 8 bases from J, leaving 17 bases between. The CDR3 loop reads CAINPDAAEGYTF. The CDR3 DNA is TGTGCCATCAACCCTGACGCGGCTGAAGGCTACACCTTC.

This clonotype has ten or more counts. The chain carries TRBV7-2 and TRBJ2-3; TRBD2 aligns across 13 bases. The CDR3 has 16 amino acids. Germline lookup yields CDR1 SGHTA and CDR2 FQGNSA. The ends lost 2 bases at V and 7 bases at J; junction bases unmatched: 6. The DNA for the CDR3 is TGTGCCAGCAGCTTAAAACTAGCGGGGGGGGGATATACGCAGTATTTT. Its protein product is CASSLKLAGGGYTQYF.

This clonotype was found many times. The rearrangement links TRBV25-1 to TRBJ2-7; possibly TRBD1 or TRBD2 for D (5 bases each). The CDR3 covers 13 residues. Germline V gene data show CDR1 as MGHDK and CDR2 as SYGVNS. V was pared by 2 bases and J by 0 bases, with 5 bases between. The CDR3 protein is CASSEGGSYEQYF. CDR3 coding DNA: TGTGCCAGCAGTGAAGGGGGCTCCTACGAGCAGTACTTC.

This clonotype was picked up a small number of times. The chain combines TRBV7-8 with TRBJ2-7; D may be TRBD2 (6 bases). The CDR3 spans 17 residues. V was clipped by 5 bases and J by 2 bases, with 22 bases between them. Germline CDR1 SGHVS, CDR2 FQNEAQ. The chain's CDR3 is CASSPIVGGLGTYEQYF. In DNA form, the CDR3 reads TGTGCCAGCAGCCCAATCGTGGGGGGTTTAGGGACCTACGAGCAGTACTTC. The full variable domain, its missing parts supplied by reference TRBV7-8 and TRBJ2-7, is GAGVSQSPRYKVAKRGQDVALRCDPISGHVSLFWYQQALGQGPEFLTYFQNEAQLDKSGLPSDRFFAERPEGSVSTLKIQRTQQEDSAVYLCASSPIVGGLGTYEQYFGPGTRLTVT.

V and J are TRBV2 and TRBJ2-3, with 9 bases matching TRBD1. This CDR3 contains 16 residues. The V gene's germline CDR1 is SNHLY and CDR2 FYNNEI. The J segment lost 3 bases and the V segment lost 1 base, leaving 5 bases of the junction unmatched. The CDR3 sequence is CASSEGGQGPTDTQYF. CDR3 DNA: TGTGCCAGCAGTGAAGGGGGACAGGGCCCTACAGATACGCAGTATTTT.